These 31 T cell receptor beta chains originate from one sample sequenced in a study of memory CD4+ T cells and cytomegalovirus serostatus. Single viable CD3+CD4+CD8-CD45RO+ cells were sorted as the memory CD4+ T cells. Sequencing used immunoSEQ multiplex PCR; TCRdb keeps in-frame clones, though not all of them. The sample yields 40,000 to 55,000 clones, about four fifths seen once. The sample taken for sequencing was memory CD4+ T cells from blood. These receptors came from an adult in good health and CMV-seropositive.

The chain combines TRBV15 with TRBJ1-5; TRBD1 matches 7 bases. Germline loops: CDR1 LNHNV, CDR2 YYDKDF (reference sequence). V was pared by 1 base and J by 5 bases, with 5 bases of the junction left unmatched. This CDR3 spans 15 amino acids. The CDR3 DNA sequence: TGTGCCACCAGCAGAGTACCTGACAGGGATCAGCCCCAGCATTTT. Protein: CATSRVPDRDQPQHF.

By its share, this clone is medium-sized. This chain joins TRBV10-3 and TRBJ1-2; weak D call: TRBD1 (5 bases). Germline assignment: CDR1 ENHRY and CDR2 SYGVKD. Trimming removed 3 bases from V and 8 bases from J, with 16 bases in between. The CDR3 has 14 residues. DNA of the CDR3: TGTGCCATCAGTGACTCCTTGCCAGGGAGCGGCTACACCTTC. Protein: CAISDSLPGSGYTF.

The rearrangement joins TRBV7-2 to TRBJ1-5, with a weak D call TRBD1 (5 bases). The CDR3 runs 14 residues. V was cut by 8 bases and J by 3 bases, with 14 bases left in between. Germline CDR1 SGHTA, CDR2 FQGNSA. The CDR3 region has the DNA TGTGCCAGCGCCCTCGGGGGGAACAATCAGCCCCAGCATTTT. It is translated as CASALGGNNQPQHF.

This clone was picked up one time. The chain's CDR3 is CASSFSDRAHGYTF. Here the CDR3 DNA reads TGTGCCAGCAGCTTCTCAGACAGGGCTCATGGCTACACCTTC. The V gene is TRBV7-8, the J gene TRBJ1-2; 7 bases are a match to TRBD1. The CDR3 length is 14 residues. V gave up 3 bases and J gave up 6 bases; unmatched junction bases: 7. Germline CDR1 and CDR2: SGHVS and FQNEAQ. Looking up the rest from reference TRBV7-8 and TRBJ1-2 gives the full variable domain: GAGVSQSPRYKVAKRGQDVALRCDPISGHVSLFWYQQALGQGPEFLTYFQNEAQLDKSGLPSDRFFAERPEGSVSTLKIQRTQQEDSAVYLCASSFSDRAHGYTFGSGTRLTVV.

V usage is TRBV6-5 and J usage is TRBJ2-3; D remains unclear. The CDR3 loop spans 11 amino acids. Germline CDR1 and CDR2: MNHEY and SVGAGI. Trimming shortened V by 7 bases and J by 4 bases, and 6 bases separated the two germline ends. CDR3 DNA sequence: TGTGCCAGCACCATCGCAGATACGCAGTATTTT. As protein: CASTIADTQYF.

The chain recombines TRBV4-3 with TRBJ1-4, with D possibly being TRBD1 (6 bases). In germline, CDR1 is LGHNA, CDR2 YSLEER. V lost 0 bases and J 5 bases, leaving 13 bases between the germline ends. CDR3 length: 16 amino acids. CDR3 sequence reads: CASSQEGAGQNEKLFF. The DNA for the CDR3 is TGCGCCAGCAGCCAAGAGGGGGCAGGCCAAAATGAAAAACTGTTTTTT.

This clone was picked up a small number of times. The chain joins TRBV18 to TRBJ1-3; D remains unclear. This CDR3 comprises 15 residues. Between the trimmed V and J ends, which lost 2 bases and 0 bases, there was a span of 8 bases. CDR1 KGHSH and CDR2 LQKENI come from the germline V gene. CDR3 protein: CASSPNRGSGNTIYF. The CDR3, as DNA: TGTGCCAGCTCACCAAATCGCGGCTCTGGAAACACCATATATTTT.

This chain connects TRBV11-2 to TRBJ1-3; D remains ambiguous. In germline, CDR1 is SGHAT, CDR2 FQNNGV. Trimming removed 2 bases at V and 0 bases at J, with 5 bases between. The CDR3 consists of 14 residues. This chain's CDR3 is CASSLSDSGNTIYF. Written as DNA, the CDR3 is TGTGCCAGCAGCTTATCCGACTCTGGAAACACCATATATTTT.

This clone has a handful of counts. One junction end disagrees with the germline gene, perhaps due to a read error. CDR3 in amino acids: CASSTRDGSIMAF. The CDR3 DNA follows: TGTGCCAGCAGCACTCGGGACGGCTCCATTATGGCCTTC. This chain connects TRBV11-3 to TRBJ1-2; a weak D match, TRBD1 (5 bases). The CDR3 has 13 amino acids. The germline V gene has CDR1 SGHNT and CDR2 YENEEA.

The chain couples TRBV10-3 to TRBJ2-5; the match to TRBD2 covers 8 bases. The CDR3 totals 11 residues. Germline V gene data show CDR1 as ENHRY and CDR2 as SYGVKD. The V segment lost 10 bases and the J segment 7 bases; nucleotides outside the gene matches: 5. The chain's CDR3 is CATGGDGTQYF. DNA of the CDR3: TGTGCCACCGGGGGGGACGGGACCCAGTACTTC.

The chain's CDR3 is CASSPGANTGELFF. The CDR3 coding sequence is TGTGCCAGCTCACCAGGTGCTAACACCGGGGAGCTGTTTTTT. The chain combines TRBV18 with TRBJ2-2, with D uncertain. This CDR3 has 14 amino acids. V lost 2 bases, J lost 2 bases, and 6 bases lay in between. Per the germline V gene, CDR1 is KGHSH and CDR2 is LQKENI.

The V gene is TRBV19, the J gene TRBJ1-6; D unclear. Looked up from germline, CDR1 is LNHDA and CDR2 is SQIVND (reference sequence). This CDR3 is 13 amino acids long. Trimming took 6 bases from V and 8 from J, leaving 11 bases between them. The chain's CDR3 is CASRSWGDSPLHF. The DNA for the CDR3 is TGTGCCAGTAGGAGTTGGGGTGATTCACCCCTCCACTTT.

This sequence joins TRBV5-1 and TRBJ1-1; D is unresolved. The CDR3 spans 12 residues. The ends were cut back, 4 bases at V and 6 bases at J, with 10 bases in the middle. Looked up from germline, CDR1 is SGHRS and CDR2 is YFSETQ. The CDR3 DNA is TGCGCCAGCAGCCTCGGACCGGCTGAAGCTTTCTTT. It is translated as CASSLGPAEAFF.

This clone is classed as medium-sized. This sample also contains other DNA sequences that code for the same CDR3. The CDR3: CASSSGQIYGYTF. The CDR3 nucleotides read TGTGCCAGCAGTTCGGGACAGATCTATGGCTACACCTTC. The V call is TRBV28, the J call TRBJ1-2; TRBD1 matches at 7 bases. This CDR3 is built from 13 residues. In germline, CDR1 is MDHEN, CDR2 SYDVKM. Losses at the gene ends were 4 bases for V and 4 bases for J; bases not matched to a gene: 3.

This rearrangement joins TRBV7-8 to TRBJ1-6; tentatively, D is TRBD1 (5 bases). Germline CDR1 reads SGHVS; CDR2 reads FQNEAQ. Trimming left V 5 bases short and J 2 bases short, with 13 bases between. The CDR3 consists of 16 residues. CDR3 sequence (DNA): TGTGCCAGCAGCCCGCGGCAGGGAGCCTATAATTCACCCCTCCACTTT. The encoded protein is CASSPRQGAYNSPLHF.

The chain employs TRBV20-1 and TRBJ2-7; D is unclear. V lost 6 bases and J 3 bases, leaving 9 bases between the germline ends. CDR3 length: 11 residues. Germline V gives CDR1 DFQATT, CDR2 SNEGSKA (reference sequence). CDR3 sequence reads: CSARSNYEQYF. As DNA, the CDR3 is TGCAGTGCCCGGTCCAACTACGAGCAGTACTTC.

The rearrangement uses TRBV6-5 and TRBJ2-5, with 8 bases aligning to TRBD2. V shed 2 bases and J 1 base; nucleotides not matched to a gene: 6. This CDR3 is built from 16 residues. CDR1 is MNHEY, CDR2 SVGAGI, per germline. This chain's CDR3 is CASSYGAGGGQETQYF. The CDR3 coding sequence is TGTGCCAGCAGTTACGGGGCGGGAGGAGGCCAAGAGACCCAGTACTTC.

The chain links TRBV28 to TRBJ1-5; perhaps TRBD1 as D (5 bases). The CDR3 is 16 amino acids. CDR1 and CDR2 (germline): MDHEN, SYDVKM. V shed 3 bases and J shed 3 bases, with 15 bases lying between them. The CDR3: CASSFLGVYDNQPQHF. CDR3 nucleotides: TGTGCCAGCAGTTTCCTAGGGGTTTACGACAATCAGCCCCAGCATTTT.

This chain uses TRBV4-2 with TRBJ1-5; tentatively, D is TRBD1 (6 bases). Trimming stripped 3 bases from V and 6 bases from J, with 21 bases between. The germline V gene has CDR1 LGHNA and CDR2 YNFKEQ. This CDR3 has 17 amino acids. The CDR3 reads CASSHATGGGAGQPQHF. The CDR3 DNA sequence: TGTGCCAGCAGCCACGCAACCGGAGGGGGGGCTGGTCAGCCCCAGCATTTT.

The CDR3 sequence: CASSYRGREKLFF. CDR3 coding DNA: TGTGCCAGCAGTTACCGGGGACGAGAAAAACTGTTTTTT. J is TRBJ1-4 and V is TRBV6-5, with D possibly being TRBD1 (5 bases). The CDR3 extends over 13 amino acids. Looked up from germline, CDR1 is MNHEY and CDR2 is SVGAGI. V was trimmed by 2 bases and J by 8 bases, leaving 9 bases between them.

V and J are TRBV7-2 and TRBJ2-7; 8 positions match TRBD1. Germline trimming cut 3 bases from V and 5 bases from J; bases unmatched to any gene: 9. Per the germline V gene, CDR1 is SGHTA and CDR2 is FQGNSA. This CDR3 has 15 amino acids. This CDR3 is CASSFRQGRTHEQYF. Here the CDR3 DNA reads TGTGCCAGCAGCTTCAGACAGGGGAGAACCCACGAGCAGTACTTC. The full variable domain, its missing parts supplied by reference TRBV7-2 and TRBJ2-7, is GAGVSQSPSNKVTEKGKDVELRCDPISGHTALYWYRQSLGQGLEFLIYFQGNSAPDKSGLPSDRFSAERTGGSVSTLTIQRTQQEDSAVYLCASSFRQGRTHEQYFGPGTRLTVT.

CDR3 sequence: CASSRGAGETQYF. The CDR3 DNA sequence: TGTGCCAGCAGCCGCGGCGCGGGGGAGACCCAGTACTTC. This chain links TRBV7-3 with TRBJ2-5, with D possibly TRBD2 on 6 matching bases. Germline V gene data show CDR1 as SGHTA and CDR2 as FQGTGA. CDR3 length equals 13 residues. Trimming removed 5 bases from V and 5 bases from J, with 12 bases in between.

This chain joins TRBV18 and TRBJ2-7; D is possibly TRBD1 (5 bases). Germline CDR1 is KGHSH and CDR2 is LQKENI. The length of the CDR3 is 13 residues. The V gene lost 6 bases and the J gene lost 2 bases, with 11 bases spanning the gap. The chain's CDR3 is CASSPGSTYEQYF. CDR3 nucleotide sequence: TGTGCCAGCTCCCCAGGGTCTACCTACGAGCAGTACTTC. The entire variable domain, with the rest obtained from reference TRBV18 and TRBJ2-7, is as follows: NAGVMQNPRHLVRRRGQEARLRCSPMKGHSHVYWYRQLPEEGLKFMVYLQKENIIDESGMPKERFSAEFPKEGPSILRIQQVVRGDSAAYFCASSPGSTYEQYFGPGTRLTVT.

V usage is TRBV19 and J usage is TRBJ1-1; 7 nucleotides line up with TRBD1. V gave up 5 bases and J gave up 2 bases; unmatched junction bases: 5. This CDR3 is built from 14 residues. In germline, CDR1 is LNHDA, CDR2 SQIVND (reference sequence). DNA of the CDR3: TGTGCCAGTAGTCCAGGGGGAACCAACACTGAAGCTTTCTTT. Translated: CASSPGGTNTEAFF.

The V gene is TRBV5-1, the J gene TRBJ2-3; D gene uncertain. The CDR3 length is 13 residues. In germline, CDR1 is SGHRS, CDR2 YFSETQ. The V end was cut by 3 bases, the J end by 4 bases, with 9 bases between. Here the CDR3 DNA reads TGCGCCAGCAGCTCCCTTATACCAGATACGCAGTATTTT. It is translated as CASSSLIPDTQYF.

The gene calls are TRBV28 and TRBJ2-3; no clear D gene. The CDR3 extends over 16 amino acids. V dropped 5 bases and J dropped 5 bases, with 20 bases sitting between them. CDR1 and CDR2 (germline): MDHEN, SYDVKM. Here the CDR3 reads CASSAAGERLGDTQYF. The DNA of the CDR3 is TGTGCCAGCAGTGCGGCTGGAGAACGGCTGGGAGATACGCAGTATTTT.

The V and J genes are TRBV9 and TRBJ2-5, with a weak D call TRBD2 (6 bases). Trimming pared 0 bases from V and 4 bases from J, leaving 13 bases between. This CDR3 spans 15 amino acids. Germline V lookup: CDR1 SGDLS, CDR2 YYNGEE. CDR3 sequence reads: CASSVGSLARETQYF. The CDR3 DNA reads as TGTGCCAGCAGCGTAGGGTCCCTAGCGCGAGAGACCCAGTACTTC. Filled out from reference TRBV9 and TRBJ2-5, the complete variable domain reads DSGVTQTPKHLITATGQRVTLRCSPRSGDLSVYWYQQSLDQGLQFLIQYYNGEERAKGNILERFSAQQFPDLHSELNLSSLELGDSALYFCASSVGSLARETQYFGPGTRLLVL.

This chain joins TRBV18 and TRBJ2-3, with 7 bases identical to TRBD1. Germline CDR1 KGHSH, CDR2 LQKENI. This CDR3 is built from 14 residues. The ends lost 3 bases at V and 4 bases at J; junction bases unmatched: 4. CDR3 protein: CASSPIQGSDTQYF. The CDR3 DNA reads TGTGCCAGCTCACCTATACAGGGGTCAGATACGCAGTATTTT.

V gene TRBV29-1 combines with J gene TRBJ2-1; 10 nucleotides align to TRBD2. Germline CDR1 SQVTM, CDR2 ANQGSEA. With V trimmed by 5 bases and J by 6 bases, 4 bases remained unmatched. This CDR3 spans 13 amino acids. Written as DNA, the CDR3 is TGCAGCGTTCGGGCTAGCGGGAGCAATGAGCAGTTCTTC. As protein: CSVRASGSNEQFF.

The chain recombines TRBV6-6 with TRBJ1-5, with a possible D match to TRBD1 (6 bases). V dropped 2 bases and J dropped 6 bases, with 11 bases sitting between them. In germline, CDR1 is MNHNY, CDR2 SVGAGI (reference sequence). The CDR3 covers 14 residues. CDR3 in amino acids: CASSYAGEVQPQHF. In nucleotides, the CDR3 is TGTGCCAGCAGTTACGCAGGGGAGGTTCAGCCCCAGCATTTT.

This chain joins TRBV7-2 and TRBJ2-7; D is possibly TRBD2 (5 bases). V was cut by 4 bases and J by 2 bases, with 21 bases left in between. CDR3 length equals 17 residues. Germline CDR1 reads SGHTA; CDR2 reads FQGNSA. CDR3 in DNA: TGTGCCAGCAGCTGGCGTAGTACAACTAGAGATCCCTACGAGCAGTACTTC. Protein: CASSWRSTTRDPYEQYF.